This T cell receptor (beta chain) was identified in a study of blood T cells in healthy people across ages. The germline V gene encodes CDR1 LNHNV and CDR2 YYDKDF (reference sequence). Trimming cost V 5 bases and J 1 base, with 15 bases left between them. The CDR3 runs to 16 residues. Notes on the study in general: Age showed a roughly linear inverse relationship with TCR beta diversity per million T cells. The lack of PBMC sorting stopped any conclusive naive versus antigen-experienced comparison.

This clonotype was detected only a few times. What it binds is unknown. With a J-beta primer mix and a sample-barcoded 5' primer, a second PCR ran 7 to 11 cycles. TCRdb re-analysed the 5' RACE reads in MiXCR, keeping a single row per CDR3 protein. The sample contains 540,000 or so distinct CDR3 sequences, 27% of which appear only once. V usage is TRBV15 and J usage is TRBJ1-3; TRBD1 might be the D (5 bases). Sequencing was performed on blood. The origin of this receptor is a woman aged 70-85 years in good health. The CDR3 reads CATSPERGTSGNTIYF. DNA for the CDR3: TGTGCCACCAGCCCTGAGCGGGGCACATCTGGAAACACCATATATTTT. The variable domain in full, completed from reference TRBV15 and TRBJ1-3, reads DAMVIQNPRYQVTQFGKPVTLSCSQTLNHNVMYWYQQKSSQAPKLLFHYYDKDFNNEADTPDNFQSRRPNTSFCFLDIRSPGLGDTAMYLCATSPERGTSGNTIYFGEGSWLTVV.